The 26 T cell receptor beta chains presented below share a single source sample, sequenced in a study of blood T cell repertoires in COVID-19. Assay used: immunoSEQ multiplex PCR; TCRdb lists only in-frame clones, some missing. The sample carries 150,000 to 200,000 clones, approximately 88% recorded once. What was sequenced was PBMCs or T cells enriched from blood (not recorded which). All receptors come from a man in his 70s who had been exposed to COVID-19.

This chain links TRBV6-2 or TRBV6-3 with TRBJ2-2; the match to TRBD2 covers 10 bases. The germline CDR1 and CDR2 sequences are MNHEY and SVGEGT. With V trimmed by 2 bases and J by 4 bases, 10 bases remained unmatched. This CDR3 is 18 amino acids long. The DNA of the CDR3 is TGTGCCAGCAGTTACAAAAGGACTAGCGGTGGAATCACCGGGGAGCTGTTTTTT. This translates into CASSYKRTSGGITGELFF.

The CDR3 sequence is CASSLDGGARGYTF. The CDR3 coding sequence is TGTGCCAGCAGCTTGGATGGGGGGGCGAGAGGCTACACCTTC. The rearrangement links TRBV5-4 to TRBJ1-2; weak D call: TRBD1 (6 bases). Trimming removed 0 bases at V and 8 bases at J, with 14 bases between. Germline values: CDR1 SGHNT, CDR2 YYREEE (reference sequence). This CDR3 spans 14 amino acids. The full variable domain, with the rest looked up from reference TRBV5-4 and TRBJ1-2, is ETGVTQSPTHLIKTRGQQVTLRCSSQSGHNTVSWYQQALGQGPQFIFQYYREEENGRGNFPPRFSGLQFPNYSSELNVNALELDDSALYLCASSLDGGARGYTFGSGTRLTVV.

The chain employs TRBV6-5 and TRBJ1-1, with TRBD1 matching over 10 bases. The germline V gene has CDR1 MNHEY and CDR2 SVGAGI. The J segment lost 6 bases and the V segment lost 0 bases, leaving 4 bases of the junction unmatched. The CDR3 is 15 amino acids. The CDR3 is CASSYSPGQGSEAFF. The CDR3 DNA reads as TGTGCCAGCAGTTACTCTCCGGGACAGGGGTCTGAAGCTTTCTTT.

This clone was observed a few times. The V and J genes are TRBV14 and TRBJ2-7; D perhaps matches TRBD2 (5 bases). Trimming stripped 1 base from V and 3 bases from J, with 7 bases between. CDR3 length equals 13 residues. The germline CDR1 and CDR2 sequences are SGHDN and FVKESK. CDR3 sequence reads: CASSQAAGYEQYF. CDR3 nucleotides: TGTGCCAGCAGCCAAGCTGCGGGCTACGAGCAGTACTTC.

The V gene is TRBV19, the J gene TRBJ1-2; unclear D gene. The germline CDR1 and CDR2 sequences are LNHDA and SQIVND (reference sequence). The CDR3 is 13 amino acids. Trimming stripped 1 base from V and 8 bases from J, with 11 bases between. CDR3 protein: CASSIGPARGYTF. The CDR3 nucleotides are TGTGCCAGTAGTATAGGCCCCGCGCGGGGCTACACCTTC.

The chain is built from TRBV28 and TRBJ1-2; 7 nucleotides align to TRBD1. The length of the CDR3 is 15 residues. Trimming took 7 bases from V and 2 from J; bases not matched to a gene: 10. Germline V lookup: CDR1 MDHEN, CDR2 SYDVKM. The CDR3 region is CASTTSPTGNYGYTF. For the CDR3, the DNA is TGTGCCAGCACCACAAGCCCGACAGGGAACTATGGCTACACCTTC.

The chain recombines TRBV9 with TRBJ1-2, with unresolved D. Germline CDR1 and CDR2: SGDLS and YYNGEE. Trimming took 3 bases from V and 5 from J, leaving 14 bases between them. This CDR3 spans 14 amino acids. The CDR3 DNA sequence: TGTGCCAGCAGCGCCCGAAAGCCTCCTTATGGCTACACCTTC. It yields the protein CASSARKPPYGYTF.

V and J are TRBV5-1 and TRBJ2-5; TRBD1 matches at 9 bases. V lost 3 bases to trimming and J lost 4 bases; unmatched junction nucleotides: 19. The length of the CDR3 is 19 residues. Germline-derived CDR1 and CDR2 are SGHRS and YFSETQ. The DNA of the CDR3 is TGCGCCAGCAGCTCCCAAGTCAACTCCGGGACAGGGAACGGAGAGACCCAGTACTTC. The encoded protein is CASSSQVNSGTGNGETQYF.

V gene TRBV6-5 combines with J gene TRBJ1-1, with TRBD1 matching 8 bases. The CDR3 runs to 14 residues. CDR1 is MNHEY, CDR2 SVGAGI, per germline. The junction had 3 bases not matched to a gene; V was cut back by 5 bases and J by 1 base. CDR3 bases: TGTGCCAGCAGTCCAGACAGGGGGAACACTGAAGCTTTCTTT. Protein sequence: CASSPDRGNTEAFF.

The chain combines TRBV7-8 with TRBJ2-1, with 10 bases aligning to TRBD2. Germline loops: CDR1 SGHVS, CDR2 FQNEAQ. The CDR3 is made up of 16 amino acids. Trimming at V came to 2 bases and at J to 7 bases, leaving 8 bases not matched to a gene. The chain's CDR3 is CASSLRSSGGVNEQFF. In nucleotides, the CDR3 is TGTGCCAGCAGCTTAAGGTCGAGCGGGGGGGTGAATGAGCAGTTCTTC.

The chain is built from TRBV5-6 and TRBJ2-2; 11 bases line up with TRBD2. Unmatched junction bases numbered 5, after V lost 0 bases and J lost 4 bases. CDR3 length: 17 amino acids. From germline, CDR1 is SGHDT and CDR2 YYEEEE. CDR3 loop: CASSLEGTSGVTGELFF. The CDR3 nucleotides read TGTGCCAGCAGCTTGGAAGGGACTAGCGGTGTCACCGGGGAGCTGTTTTTT.

This chain links TRBV9 with TRBJ2-2, with D maybe TRBD2 (6 bases). Between the trimmed V and J ends, which lost 4 bases and 4 bases, there was a span of 14 bases. Germline-derived CDR1 and CDR2 are SGDLS and YYNGEE. The CDR3 length is 15 residues. CDR3 sequence reads: CASSQPGAVTGELFF. In DNA, the CDR3 is TGTGCCAGCAGCCAACCGGGAGCGGTCACCGGGGAGCTGTTTTTT.

This rearrangement joins TRBV5-8 to TRBJ2-1, with 10 bases that match TRBD2. This CDR3 region has 16 residues. Germline assignment: CDR1 SGHTS and CDR2 YDEGEE. V shed 2 bases and J 10 bases; nucleotides not matched to a gene: 12. The CDR3 nucleotides read TGTGCCAGCAGCTTAAGGGTTAGCGGGAGGCGGAGCGAGCAGTTCTTC. It encodes CASSLRVSGRRSEQFF.

The V gene is TRBV6-2 or TRBV6-3, the J gene TRBJ2-3; TRBD2 matches at 15 bases. This CDR3 comprises 21 residues. Germline lookup yields CDR1 MNHEY and CDR2 SVGEGT. V gave up 2 bases and J gave up 3 bases; unmatched junction bases: 15. CDR3 bases: TGTGCCAGCAGTTACACGACTGAATGGGGACTAGCGGGAGGAGCAACAGATACGCAGTATTTT. It yields the protein CASSYTTEWGLAGGATDTQYF.

The chain recombines TRBV6-2 or TRBV6-3 with TRBJ2-3; 8 nucleotides align to TRBD1. The junction had 19 bases not matched to a gene; V was cut back by 8 bases and J by 6 bases. Germline assignment: CDR1 MNHEY and CDR2 SVGEGT. The CDR3 loop spans 17 amino acids. The DNA of the CDR3 is TGTGCCAGCCGCCGCACAACAGGGGGAATCGGGCTGGATACGCAGTATTTT. It specifies CASRRTTGGIGLDTQYF.

The CDR3 region has the DNA TGTGCCAGCAGCCGAGAGAACCAGACAGGCCGTGGTAATCAGCCCCAGCATTTT. Its protein is CASSRENQTGRGNQPQHF. This chain joins TRBV3-1 (or the pseudogene TRBV3-2) and TRBJ1-5; D might be TRBD1 (6 bases). The CDR3 runs 18 residues. V gave up 4 bases and J gave up 4 bases, with 23 bases separating them. Germline loops: CDR1 LGHDT, CDR2 YNNKEL (reference sequence).

This clone was detected once. J is TRBJ1-1 and V is TRBV19; possible D gene TRBD1, 5 bases. The CDR3 has 13 amino acids. The ends were cut back, 5 bases at V and 1 base at J, with 8 bases in the middle. CDR1 LNHDA and CDR2 SQIVND come from the germline V gene (reference sequence). The CDR3 nucleotides read TGTGCCAGTAGTGCGACAGCGAACACTGAAGCTTTCTTT. Translating it yields CASSATANTEAFF. Together with reference TRBV19 and TRBJ1-1, the CDR3 gives the full variable domain: DGGITQSPKYLFRKEGQNVTLSCEQNLNHDAMYWYRQDPGQGLRLIYYSQIVNDFQKGDIAEGYSVSREKKESFPLTVTSAQKNPTAFYLCASSATANTEAFFGQGTRLTVV.

The chain uses TRBV24-1 and TRBJ2-3; TRBD1 might be the D (5 bases). CDR3 size: 15 residues. V was clipped by 4 bases and J by 0 bases, with 10 bases between them. CDR1 and CDR2 (germline): KGHDR, SFDVKD. For the CDR3, the DNA is TGTGCCACCAGTGACCCGACAGTCAGCACAGATACGCAGTATTTT. Amino acid sequence: CATSDPTVSTDTQYF.

The V and J genes are TRBV7-8 and TRBJ2-3, with 15 bases fitting TRBD2. The CDR3 covers 18 residues. CDR1 SGHVS and CDR2 FQNEAQ come from the germline V gene. The J segment lost 0 bases and the V segment lost 5 bases, leaving 6 bases of the junction unmatched. CDR3 residues: CASSPGTSGRISTDTQYF. CDR3 DNA: TGTGCCAGCAGCCCTGGGACTAGCGGGAGGATCAGCACAGATACGCAGTATTTT.

The DNA for the CDR3 is TGTGCCAGCAGAAAAGAAAACCTAGCGCCTGAGCAGTTCTTC. Amino acids: CASRKENLAPEQFF. The genes are TRBV6-5 and TRBJ2-1; D may be TRBD2 (6 bases). The germline V and J ends were trimmed by 6 bases and 9 bases, with 18 bases remaining between them. Germline-derived CDR1 and CDR2 are MNHEY and SVGAGI. This CDR3 has 14 residues.

The chain couples TRBV28 to TRBJ2-7; possible D gene TRBD2, 5 bases. Trimming removed 3 bases at V and 6 bases at J, with 18 bases between. Germline V lookup: CDR1 MDHEN, CDR2 SYDVKM. CDR3 length equals 15 residues. The CDR3 nucleotides are TGTGCCAGCAGTTTCTCTGGAAAACCCCGGGGCGAGCAGTACTTC. Its protein is CASSFSGKPRGEQYF.

The chain links TRBV4-1 to TRBJ1-2; 10 bases fit TRBD1. The germline V gene has CDR1 MGHRA and CDR2 YSYEKL. The CDR3 spans 14 residues. Unmatched junction bases numbered 8, after V lost 5 bases and J lost 8 bases. The CDR3 here is CASSWTGGGGGYTF. In DNA, the CDR3 is TGCGCCAGCAGCTGGACAGGGGGTGGCGGCGGCTACACCTTC.

The chain combines TRBV11-3 with TRBJ1-5; D not resolved. The CDR3 is 12 residues long. Per the germline V gene, CDR1 is SGHNT and CDR2 is YENEEA. The germline V and J ends were trimmed by 5 bases and 4 bases, with 6 bases remaining between them. The chain's CDR3 is CASSPLNQPQHF. CDR3 in DNA: TGTGCCAGCAGCCCTCTAAATCAGCCCCAGCATTTT.

J is TRBJ1-1 and V is TRBV12-3 or TRBV12-4; D might be TRBD1 (5 bases). There are 13 residues in the CDR3. Trimming cost V 2 bases and J 4 bases, with 8 bases left between them. The CDR3 nucleotides read TGTGCCAGCAGTTTAACGGGGGTCACTGAAGCTTTCTTT. Translating gives CASSLTGVTEAFF.

This clone has just a few counts. The chain uses TRBV15 and TRBJ1-5; perhaps TRBD1 as D (6 bases). CDR3 length: 15 amino acids. Germline lookup yields CDR1 LNHNV and CDR2 YYDKDF (reference sequence). V was cut by 2 bases and J by 0 bases, with 8 bases left in between. The CDR3 protein is CATSRTGFSNQPQHF. DNA for the CDR3: TGTGCCACCAGCAGAACAGGGTTTAGCAATCAGCCCCAGCATTTT.

This chain uses TRBV4-3 with TRBJ2-2, with 8 bases fitting TRBD2. Losses at the gene ends were 3 bases for V and 4 bases for J; bases not matched to a gene: 4. Germline V lookup: CDR1 LGHNA, CDR2 YSLEER. The CDR3 runs to 15 residues. CDR3 coding DNA: TGCGCCAGCAGCCAGGTAGCGGGGTCCACCGGGGAGCTGTTTTTT. Its translation: CASSQVAGSTGELFF.